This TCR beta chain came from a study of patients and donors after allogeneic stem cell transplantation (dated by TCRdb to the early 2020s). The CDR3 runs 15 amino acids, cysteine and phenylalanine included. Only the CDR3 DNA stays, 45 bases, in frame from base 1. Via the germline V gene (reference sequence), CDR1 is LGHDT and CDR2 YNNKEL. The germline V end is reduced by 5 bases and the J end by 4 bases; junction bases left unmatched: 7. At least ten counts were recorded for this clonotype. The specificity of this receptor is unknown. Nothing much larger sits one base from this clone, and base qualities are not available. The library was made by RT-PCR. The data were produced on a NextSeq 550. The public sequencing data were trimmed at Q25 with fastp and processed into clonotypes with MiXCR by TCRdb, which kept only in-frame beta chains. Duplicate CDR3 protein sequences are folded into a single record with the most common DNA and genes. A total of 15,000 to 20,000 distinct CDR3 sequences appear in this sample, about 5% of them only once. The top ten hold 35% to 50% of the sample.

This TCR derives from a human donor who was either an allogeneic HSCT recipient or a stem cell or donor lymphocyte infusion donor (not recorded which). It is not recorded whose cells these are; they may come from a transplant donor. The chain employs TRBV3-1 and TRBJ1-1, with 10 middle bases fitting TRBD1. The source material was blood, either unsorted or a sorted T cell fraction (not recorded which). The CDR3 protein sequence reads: CASSKWTGGTTEAFF. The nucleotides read TGTGCCAGCAGCAAATGGACAGGGGGGACCACTGAAGCTTTCTTT.